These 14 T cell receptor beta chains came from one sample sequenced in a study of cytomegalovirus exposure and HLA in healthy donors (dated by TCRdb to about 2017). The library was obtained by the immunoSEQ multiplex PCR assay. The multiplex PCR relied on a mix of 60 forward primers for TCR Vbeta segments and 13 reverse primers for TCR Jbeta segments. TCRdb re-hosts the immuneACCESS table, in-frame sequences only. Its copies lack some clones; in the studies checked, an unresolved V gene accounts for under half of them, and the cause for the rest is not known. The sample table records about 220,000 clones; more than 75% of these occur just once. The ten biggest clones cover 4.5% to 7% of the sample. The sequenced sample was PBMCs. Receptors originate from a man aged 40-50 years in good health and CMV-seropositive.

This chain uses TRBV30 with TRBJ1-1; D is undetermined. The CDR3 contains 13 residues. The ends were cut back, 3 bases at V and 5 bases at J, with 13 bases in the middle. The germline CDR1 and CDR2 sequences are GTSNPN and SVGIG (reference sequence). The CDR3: CAWRRGQLTEAFF. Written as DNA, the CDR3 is TGTGCCTGGAGGAGAGGCCAGCTAACTGAAGCTTTCTTT.

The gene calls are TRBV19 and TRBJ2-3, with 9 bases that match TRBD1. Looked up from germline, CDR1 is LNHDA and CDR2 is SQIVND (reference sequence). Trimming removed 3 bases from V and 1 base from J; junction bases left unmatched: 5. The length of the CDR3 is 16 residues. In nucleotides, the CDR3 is TGTGCCAGTAGTATGGGGACAGGGTATGGCACAGATACGCAGTATTTT. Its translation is CASSMGTGYGTDTQYF.

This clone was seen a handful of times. The CDR3 DNA is TGTGCCAGCAGCCCGGGGAGGGTTGAAGCTTTCTTT. Translated: CASSPGRVEAFF. V is TRBV6-1 and J is TRBJ1-1; no firm D call. Germline values: CDR1 MNHNS, CDR2 SASEGT. The V gene lost 6 bases and the J gene lost 7 bases, with 12 bases spanning the gap. CDR3 length: 12 residues.

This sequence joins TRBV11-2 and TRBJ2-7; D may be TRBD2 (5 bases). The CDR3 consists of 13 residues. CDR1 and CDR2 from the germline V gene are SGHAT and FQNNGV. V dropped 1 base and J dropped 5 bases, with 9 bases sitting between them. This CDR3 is CASSLVRAHEQYV. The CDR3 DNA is TGTGCCAGCAGCTTAGTGAGGGCCCACGAGCAGTACGTC.

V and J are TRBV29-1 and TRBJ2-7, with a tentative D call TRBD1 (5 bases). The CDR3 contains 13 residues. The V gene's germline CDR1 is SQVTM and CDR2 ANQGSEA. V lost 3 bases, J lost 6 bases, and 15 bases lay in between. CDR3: CSVEKGVGSEQYF. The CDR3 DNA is TGCAGCGTTGAGAAAGGGGTAGGTAGCGAGCAGTACTTC.

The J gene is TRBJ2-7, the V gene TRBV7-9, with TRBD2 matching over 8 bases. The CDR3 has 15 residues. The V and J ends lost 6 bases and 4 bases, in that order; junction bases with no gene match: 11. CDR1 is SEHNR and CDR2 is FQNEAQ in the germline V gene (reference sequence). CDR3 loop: CASSQEGGRIYEQYF. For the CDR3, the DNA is TGTGCCAGCAGTCAAGAAGGCGGGAGGATATACGAGCAGTACTTC.

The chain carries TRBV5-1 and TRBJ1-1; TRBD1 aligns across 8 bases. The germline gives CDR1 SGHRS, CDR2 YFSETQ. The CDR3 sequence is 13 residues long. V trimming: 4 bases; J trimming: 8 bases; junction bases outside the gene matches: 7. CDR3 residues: CASSEGQGREAFF. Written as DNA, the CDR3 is TGCGCCAGCAGCGAAGGACAGGGACGGGAAGCTTTCTTT.

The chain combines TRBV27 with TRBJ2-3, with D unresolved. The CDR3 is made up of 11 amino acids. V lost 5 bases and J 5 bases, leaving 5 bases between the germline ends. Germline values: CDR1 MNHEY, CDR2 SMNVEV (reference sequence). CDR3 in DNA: TGTGCCAGCAGTCGACAAGATACGCAGTATTTT. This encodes CASSRQDTQYF.

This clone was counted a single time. The chain's CDR3 is CASSAGTSGPYNEQFF. The CDR3 nucleotides read TGTGCCAGCAGTGCCGGGACTAGCGGGCCCTACAATGAGCAGTTCTTC. The chain employs TRBV25-1 and TRBJ2-1; the match to TRBD2 covers 12 bases. V shed 4 bases, J shed 2 bases, and the junction held 3 bases outside the gene matches. The CDR3 is made up of 16 amino acids. The germline CDR1 and CDR2 sequences are MGHDK and SYGVNS.

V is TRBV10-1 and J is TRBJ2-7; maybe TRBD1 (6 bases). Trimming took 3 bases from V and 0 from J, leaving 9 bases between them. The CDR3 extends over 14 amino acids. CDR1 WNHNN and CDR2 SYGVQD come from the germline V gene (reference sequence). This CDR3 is CASSDSDSSYEQYF. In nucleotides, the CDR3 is TGCGCCAGCAGTGATTCGGACAGCTCCTACGAGCAGTACTTC.

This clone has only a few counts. The CDR3 nucleotides read TGTGCCAGCAGCGGGGACAGGGTTGAGACCCAGTACTTC. This gives the protein CASSGDRVETQYF. The chain carries TRBV5-4 and TRBJ2-5; TRBD1 matches 9 bases. The length of the CDR3 is 13 residues. Germline CDR1 reads SGHNT; CDR2 reads YYREEE (reference sequence). Trimming took 4 bases from V and 5 from J; bases not matched to a gene: 3. The complete variable domain, with remaining parts taken from reference TRBV5-4 and TRBJ2-5, reads ETGVTQSPTHLIKTRGQQVTLRCSSQSGHNTVSWYQQALGQGPQFIFQYYREEENGRGNFPPRFSGLQFPNYSSELNVNALELDDSALYLCASSGDRVETQYFGPGTRLLVL.

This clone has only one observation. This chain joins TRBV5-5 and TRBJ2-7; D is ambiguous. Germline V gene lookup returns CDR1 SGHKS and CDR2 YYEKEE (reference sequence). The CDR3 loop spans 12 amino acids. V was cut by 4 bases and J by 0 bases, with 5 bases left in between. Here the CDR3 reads CASSPSSYEQYF. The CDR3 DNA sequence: TGTGCCAGCAGCCCGAGCTCCTACGAGCAGTACTTC.

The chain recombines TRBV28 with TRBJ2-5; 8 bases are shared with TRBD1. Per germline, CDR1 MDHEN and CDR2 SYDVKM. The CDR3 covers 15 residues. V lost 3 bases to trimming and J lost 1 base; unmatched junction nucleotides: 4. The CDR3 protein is CASSFQDRAQETQYF. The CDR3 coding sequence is TGTGCCAGCAGTTTCCAGGACAGGGCCCAAGAGACCCAGTACTTC.

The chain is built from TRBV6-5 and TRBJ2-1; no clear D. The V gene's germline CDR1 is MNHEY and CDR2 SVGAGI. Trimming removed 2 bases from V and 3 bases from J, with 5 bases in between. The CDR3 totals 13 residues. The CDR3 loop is CASSYLDYNEQFF. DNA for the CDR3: TGTGCCAGCAGTTACCTAGACTACAATGAGCAGTTCTTC.